This T cell receptor (beta chain) is from a study of T-cell memory formation after mild COVID-19. Study summary: The study found TCR clusters largely donor specific.

General study points: Researchers report contracting CD4+ clones mostly in CM and EM, with CD8+ clones in EMRA.

This clonotype was counted a few times. The antigen is not known. TCRdb recomputed calls from the 5' RACE reads with MiXCR, one row per CDR3 protein. This table holds around 420,000 distinct CDR3 sequences, 20% to 25% found once. The CDR3 runs to 14 residues. From germline, CDR1 is LGHNA and CDR2 YNFKEQ. J lost 7 bases, V lost 3 bases, and 7 bases had no gene match. The clonotype originates from an adult woman who had mild COVID-19 (a few samples of this study predate the infection). Cell type and time point are not known. The sample taken for sequencing was PBMCs or a T cell subset sorted from them (not recorded which). The rearrangement joins TRBV4-2 to TRBJ1-2; 8 nucleotides match TRBD1. The CDR3 DNA follows: TGTGCCAGCAGCCAGGACGGGACAGGAGGTGGCTACACCTTC. Protein product: CASSQDGTGGGYTF.